What follows is one T cell receptor beta chain and its context. These data belong to a study of blood T cell repertoires in COVID-19. On the study more broadly: The cDNA or gDNA used as material had been derived from T cells, B-cell-depleted T cells, or PBMCs.

Per the study methods: For nucleated cells, counts were estimated from reference gene primer amplification. Sequencing used immunoSEQ multiplex PCR; TCRdb keeps in-frame clones, though not all of them. V and J calls and clone size are as listed in that table; D and trimming were resolved from the DNA. The table has roughly 150,000 clones, more than 75% seen once. This clonotype was sampled from a human donor with acute or convalescent COVID-19. The donor label of this sample is uncertain. The sample was peripheral blood.

The chain's CDR3 is CASSLVSDSTEAFF. DNA of the CDR3: TGTGCCAGCAGCTTAGTTTCCGACAGCACTGAAGCTTTCTTT. The V gene is TRBV7-9, the J gene TRBJ1-1; TRBD1 is a possible D gene (5 bases). V was cut by 1 base and J by 4 bases, with 10 bases left in between. Germline assignment: CDR1 SEHNR and CDR2 FQNEAQ (reference sequence). The CDR3 totals 14 residues.